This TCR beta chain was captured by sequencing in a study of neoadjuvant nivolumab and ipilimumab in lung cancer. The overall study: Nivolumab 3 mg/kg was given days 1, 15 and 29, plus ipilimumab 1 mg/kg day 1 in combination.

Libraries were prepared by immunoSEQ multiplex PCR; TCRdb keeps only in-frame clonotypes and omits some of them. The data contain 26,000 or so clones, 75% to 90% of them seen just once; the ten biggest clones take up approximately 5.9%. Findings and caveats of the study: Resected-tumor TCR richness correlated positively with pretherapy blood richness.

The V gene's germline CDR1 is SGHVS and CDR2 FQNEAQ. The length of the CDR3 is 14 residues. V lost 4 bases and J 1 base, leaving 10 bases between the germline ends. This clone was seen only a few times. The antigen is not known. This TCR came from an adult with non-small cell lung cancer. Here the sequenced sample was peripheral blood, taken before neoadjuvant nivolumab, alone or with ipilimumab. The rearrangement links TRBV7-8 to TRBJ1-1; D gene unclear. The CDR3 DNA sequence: TGTGCCAGCAGCTATACCAGACGGAACACTGAAGCTTTCTTT. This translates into CASSYTRRNTEAFF.